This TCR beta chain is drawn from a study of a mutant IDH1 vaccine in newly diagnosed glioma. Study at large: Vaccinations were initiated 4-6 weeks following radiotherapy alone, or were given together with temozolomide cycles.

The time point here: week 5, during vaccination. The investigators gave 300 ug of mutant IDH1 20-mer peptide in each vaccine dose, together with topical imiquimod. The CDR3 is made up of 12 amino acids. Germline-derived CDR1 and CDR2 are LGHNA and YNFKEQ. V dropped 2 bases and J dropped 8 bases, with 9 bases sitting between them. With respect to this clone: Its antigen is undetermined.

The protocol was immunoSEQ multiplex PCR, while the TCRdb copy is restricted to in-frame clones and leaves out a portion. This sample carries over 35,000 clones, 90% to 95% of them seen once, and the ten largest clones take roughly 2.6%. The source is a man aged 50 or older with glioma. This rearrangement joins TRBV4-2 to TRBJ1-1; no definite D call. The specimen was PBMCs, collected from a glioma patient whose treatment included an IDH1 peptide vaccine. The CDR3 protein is CASSQLSGEAFF. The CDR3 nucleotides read TGTGCCAGCAGCCAACTATCGGGAGAAGCTTTCTTT.